What follows is one T cell receptor beta chain and its context. The sample belongs to a study of OX40 agonist ivuxolimab in advanced cancers. The data were produced by immunoSEQ multiplex PCR, yet TCRdb's version contains in-frame clones alone and is incomplete. This sample has about 40,000 clones; approximately 84% occur once, and the top ten carry about a sixth. The CDR3 consists of 15 residues. V lost 3 bases and J lost 0, with 12 bases in between. The germline gives CDR1 KGHSH, CDR2 LQKENI. Sequenced here: CD4+ or CD8+ T cells sorted from blood, sampled in a trial of the OX40 agonist ivuxolimab. V gene TRBV18 combines with J gene TRBJ2-7, with D perhaps matching TRBD1 (6 bases). This TCR came from an adult with an advanced solid tumor such as melanoma, head and neck, liver or kidney cancer. The CDR3 DNA sequence: TGTGCCAGCTCACCTGGACAGAAAAGCTCCTACGAGCAGTACTTC. This gives the protein CASSPGQKSSYEQYF.